This TCR beta chain was recorded in a study of beta chain features in type 1 diabetes. On the study more broadly: All samples combined gave roughly 110,000,000 sorted cells for examination. Study observations and caveats: Shorter TCRB CDR3s, moderately but significantly so, marked every one of the four CD4+ subsets in Type 1 diabetes patients.

Expressed TCRB transcripts were sequenced because the entire RNA isolate underwent reverse transcription. TCRdb keeps only in-frame clones here, not all; method: immunoSEQ multiplex PCR. The sample consists of about 470,000 clones, around 30% of them appearing once. V dropped 1 base and J dropped 6 bases, with 10 bases sitting between them. This CDR3 comprises 13 residues. CDR1 LNHNV and CDR2 YYDKDF come from the germline V gene (reference sequence). Notes on this clone: Its antigen remains unknown.

What was sequenced was naive CD4+ T cells from blood. This TCR derives from a man younger than 35 in good health. This chain connects TRBV15 to TRBJ2-7, with D possibly matching TRBD1 (5 bases). CDR3 protein: CATSRGPRVEQYF. CDR3 coding DNA: TGTGCCACCAGCAGAGGCCCCAGGGTCGAGCAGTACTTC. Full variable domain (remainder filled in from reference TRBV15 and TRBJ2-7): DAMVIQNPRYQVTQFGKPVTLSCSQTLNHNVMYWYQQKSSQAPKLLFHYYDKDFNNEADTPDNFQSRRPNTSFCFLDIRSPGLGDTAMYLCATSRGPRVEQYFGPGTRLTVT.